These 16 T cell receptor beta chains came from one sample sequenced in a study of CD8+ T cells in alopecia areata. This sample's treatment: oral pan-JAK inhibitor, 5-10 mg twice daily. cDNA serving as the sequencing template came from extracted, reverse transcribed RNA. Produced via immunoSEQ multiplex PCR; TCRdb's table is partial and in-frame only. Of more than 200,000 clones in the sample, roughly two fifths were seen once. The specimen comprised CD4+ T cells sorted from blood, sampled around week 37, from a patient treated with tofacitinib. The receptor set was obtained from a human donor with alopecia areata.

The rearrangement joins TRBV5-6 to TRBJ2-6; TRBD2 matches 10 bases. With V trimmed by 4 bases and J by 0 bases, 10 bases remained unmatched. In germline, CDR1 is SGHDT, CDR2 YYEEEE. The CDR3 consists of 19 residues. CDR3 sequence: CASSVRTSGRSSGANVLTF. CDR3 nucleotide sequence: TGTGCCAGCAGCGTACGGACTAGCGGAAGGAGCTCTGGGGCCAACGTCCTGACTTTC.

V is TRBV18 and J is TRBJ1-2; 7 bases map to TRBD1. This CDR3 is built from 15 residues. Unmatched junction bases numbered 12, after V lost 4 bases and J lost 7 bases. The V gene's germline CDR1 is KGHSH and CDR2 LQKENI. CDR3 amino acids: CASSLAEGGAGGYTF. The CDR3 nucleotides read TGTGCCAGCTCACTCGCCGAAGGGGGCGCGGGTGGCTACACCTTC.

In this sample, this clone turned up a few times. This chain connects TRBV20-1 to TRBJ2-7, with D tentatively TRBD1 (6 bases). Germline V gene lookup returns CDR1 DFQATT and CDR2 SNEGSKA (reference sequence). The CDR3 loop spans 11 amino acids. The V end lost 3 bases, the J end lost 3 bases, and 6 bases lay between the germline ends. The chain's CDR3 is CSARDSYEQYF. DNA for the CDR3: TGCAGTGCTAGGGACAGCTACGAGCAGTACTTC.

This clone came up once. CDR3 residues: CASSGGDGNQPQHF. CDR3 DNA: TGTGCCAGCTCAGGGGGGGACGGCAATCAGCCCCAGCATTTT. The chain couples TRBV18 to TRBJ1-5; possibly TRBD1 for D (5 bases). The CDR3 runs 14 residues. The V gene lost 5 bases and the J gene lost 2 bases, with 10 bases spanning the gap. The germline V gene has CDR1 KGHSH and CDR2 LQKENI.

The genes are TRBV2 and TRBJ1-5; D not certain. The CDR3 extends over 14 amino acids. Germline V gene sequence: CDR1 SNHLY, CDR2 FYNNEI. The V end lost 4 bases, the J end lost 0 bases, and 7 bases lay between the germline ends. The CDR3 coding sequence is TGTGCCAGCAGTGGACGGCTTAGCAATCAGCCCCAGCATTTT. Encoded protein: CASSGRLSNQPQHF.

Here the CDR3 reads CASSETGMRETQYF. CDR3 DNA sequence: TGTGCCAGCAGCGAGACAGGGATGCGGGAGACCCAGTACTTC. The chain combines TRBV7-9 with TRBJ2-5, with TRBD1 identical over 7 bases. CDR1 is SEHNR, CDR2 FQNEAQ, per germline (reference sequence). After removal of 5 bases from V and 5 bases from J, the junction contained 8 bases not matched to a gene. This CDR3 has 14 residues.

This clone was detected only a few times. The V call is TRBV7-2, the J call TRBJ2-3; no firm D call. Trimming left V 3 bases short and J 1 base short, with 11 bases between. CDR3 length equals 15 residues. Germline CDR1 reads SGHTA; CDR2 reads FQGNSA. CDR3 DNA: TGTGCCAGCAGCTTGGTTCTTCCGGGCACAGATACGCAGTATTTT. It yields the protein CASSLVLPGTDTQYF. Full variable domain (remainder filled in from reference TRBV7-2 and TRBJ2-3): GAGVSQSPSNKVTEKGKDVELRCDPISGHTALYWYRQSLGQGLEFLIYFQGNSAPDKSGLPSDRFSAERTGGSVSTLTIQRTQQEDSAVYLCASSLVLPGTDTQYFGPGTRLTVL.

The V gene is TRBV30, the J gene TRBJ2-2, with D tentatively TRBD1 (5 bases). CDR3 length equals 15 residues. Per the germline V gene, CDR1 is GTSNPN and CDR2 is SVGIG (reference sequence). With 0 bases removed from V and 3 bases from J, the gap between germline ends came to 11 bases. The CDR3, as DNA: TGTGCCTGGAGTGTAGGCAGGGTTGACACCGGGGAGCTGTTTTTT. Its protein product is CAWSVGRVDTGELFF.

There are a few counts of this clone. The CDR3 DNA sequence: TGTGCCAGCCGAGGAGCTTGGAACATTCAGTACTTC. It is translated as CASRGAWNIQYF. The chain has TRBV19 and TRBJ2-4; D unresolved. V lost 9 bases, J lost 7 bases, and 13 bases lay in between. This CDR3 is 12 amino acids long. Germline CDR1 LNHDA, CDR2 SQIVND (reference sequence).

V gene TRBV4-3 combines with J gene TRBJ1-2, with 7 positions matching TRBD1. Trimming cost V 0 bases and J 4 bases; bases outside gene matches: 2. This CDR3 has 14 residues. CDR1 LGHNA and CDR2 YSLEER come from the germline V gene. DNA of the CDR3: TGCGCCAGCAGCCAAGATCGGACAGGCTATGGCTACACCTTC. This encodes CASSQDRTGYGYTF.

This clone was picked up a small number of times. The V call is TRBV11-2, the J call TRBJ2-1; 14 nucleotides match TRBD2. This CDR3 contains 16 residues. The junction had 8 bases not matched to a gene; V was cut back by 5 bases and J by 8 bases. Germline V gives CDR1 SGHAT, CDR2 FQNNGV. The CDR3 spells CASSPLGTSGSYEQFF. The CDR3 coding sequence is TGTGCCAGCAGCCCCCTTGGGACTAGCGGGAGTTATGAGCAGTTCTTC.

In this sample, this clone turned up a few times. This chain connects TRBV29-1 to TRBJ2-3, with 8 nucleotides matching TRBD2. CDR1 and CDR2 (germline): SQVTM, ANQGSEA. V was pared by 7 bases and J by 5 bases, with 8 bases of the junction left unmatched. The CDR3 covers 13 residues. This CDR3 reads CSAGAGAVDTQYF. DNA for the CDR3: TGCAGCGCCGGAGCGGGAGCGGTAGATACGCAGTATTTT.

This chain uses TRBV29-1 with TRBJ1-1, with 11 bases that match TRBD1. The CDR3 extends over 14 amino acids. Trimming at V came to 4 bases and at J to 4 bases, leaving 5 bases not matched to a gene. Looked up from germline, CDR1 is SQVTM and CDR2 is ANQGSEA. The CDR3 reads CSVAPGTGGTEAFF. CDR3 in DNA: TGCAGCGTTGCCCCCGGGACAGGGGGCACTGAAGCTTTCTTT.

The chain joins TRBV15 to TRBJ2-7, with D possibly matching TRBD2 (5 bases). The CDR3 is made up of 14 amino acids. Trimming left V 8 bases short and J 0 bases short, with 14 bases between. Germline CDR1 LNHNV, CDR2 YYDKDF (reference sequence). CDR3 region: CATARELTSYEQYF. CDR3 sequence (DNA): TGTGCCACCGCGAGGGAGCTCACCTCCTACGAGCAGTACTTC.

This chain uses TRBV28 with TRBJ2-7, with unresolved D. Germline CDR1 MDHEN, CDR2 SYDVKM. The CDR3 spans 15 residues. V was shortened by 3 bases and J by 0 bases, with 12 bases between the two germline ends. The CDR3 region is CASSLIGSSSYEQYF. CDR3 in DNA: TGTGCCAGCAGTTTGATCGGGTCAAGCTCCTACGAGCAGTACTTC. Combining the CDR3 with reference TRBV28 and TRBJ2-7 gives the whole variable domain DVKVTQSSRYLVKRTGEKVFLECVQDMDHENMFWYRQDPGLGLRLIYFSYDVKMKEKGDIPEGYSVSREKKERFSLILESASTNQTSMYLCASSLIGSSSYEQYFGPGTRLTVT.

The J gene is TRBJ2-1, the V gene TRBV6-5; either TRBD1 or TRBD2 may fit D (5 bases each). Trimming took off 0 bases at V and 14 bases at J, with 23 bases between the two ends. The CDR3 has 16 amino acids. Germline V gene sequence: CDR1 MNHEY, CDR2 SVGAGI. In DNA form, the CDR3 reads TGTGCCAGCAGTTACTCGATAGGAACGGGACCTCGGGGAGAGTTCTTC. Its protein is CASSYSIGTGPRGEFF.